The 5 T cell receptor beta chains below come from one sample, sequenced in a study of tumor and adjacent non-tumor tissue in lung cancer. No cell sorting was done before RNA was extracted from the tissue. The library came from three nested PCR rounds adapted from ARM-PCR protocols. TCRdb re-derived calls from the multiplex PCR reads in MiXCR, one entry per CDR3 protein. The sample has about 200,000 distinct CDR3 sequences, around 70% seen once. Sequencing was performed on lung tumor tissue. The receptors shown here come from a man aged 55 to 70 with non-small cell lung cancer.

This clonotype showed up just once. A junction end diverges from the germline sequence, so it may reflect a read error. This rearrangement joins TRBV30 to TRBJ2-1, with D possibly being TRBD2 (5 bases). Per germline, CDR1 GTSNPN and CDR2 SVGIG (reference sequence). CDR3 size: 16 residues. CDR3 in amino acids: CAWSEGIEGAFDEQFF. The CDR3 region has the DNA TGTGCCTGGAGTGAGGGAATAGAGGGCGCGTTCGATGAGCAATTCTTC.

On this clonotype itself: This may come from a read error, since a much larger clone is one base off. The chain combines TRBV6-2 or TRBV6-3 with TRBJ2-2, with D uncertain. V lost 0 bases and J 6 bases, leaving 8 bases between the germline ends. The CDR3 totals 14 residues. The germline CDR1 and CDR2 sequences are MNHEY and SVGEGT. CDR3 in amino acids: CASSYSSMPGELFF. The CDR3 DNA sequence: TGTGCCAGCAGTTACTCGAGTATGCCCGGGGAGCTGTTTTTT.

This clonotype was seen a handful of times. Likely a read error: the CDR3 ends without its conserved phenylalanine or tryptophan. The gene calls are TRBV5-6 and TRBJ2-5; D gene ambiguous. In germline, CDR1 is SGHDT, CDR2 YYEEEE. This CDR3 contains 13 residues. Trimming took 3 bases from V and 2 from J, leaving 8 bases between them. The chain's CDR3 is CASSWQEQETQYL. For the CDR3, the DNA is TGTGCCAGCAGCTGGCAGGAACAAGAGACCCAGTACCTC.

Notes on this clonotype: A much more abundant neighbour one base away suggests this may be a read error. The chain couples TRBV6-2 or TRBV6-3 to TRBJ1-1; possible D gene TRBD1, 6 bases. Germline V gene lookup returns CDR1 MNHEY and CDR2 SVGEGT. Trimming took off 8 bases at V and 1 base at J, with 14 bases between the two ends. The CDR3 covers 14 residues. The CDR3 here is CASLSEDRNTEAFF. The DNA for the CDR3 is TGTGCCAGCCTCTCCGAGGACAGGAACACTGAAGCTTTCTTT.

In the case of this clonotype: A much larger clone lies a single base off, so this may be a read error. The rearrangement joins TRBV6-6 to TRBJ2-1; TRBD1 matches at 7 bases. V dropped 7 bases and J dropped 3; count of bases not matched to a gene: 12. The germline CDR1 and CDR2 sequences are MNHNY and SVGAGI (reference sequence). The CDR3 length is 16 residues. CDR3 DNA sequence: TGTGCCAGCAATCCCCACCGACAGGGATTCTACAATGAGCAGTTCTTC. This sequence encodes CASNPHRQGFYNEQFF.